This TCR beta chain was sequenced for a study of blood T cell repertoires in COVID-19. For the study at large: Samples of COVID-19 (acute and convalescent) were obtained from the United States, Italy and Spain. The cDNA or gDNA used as material had been derived from T cells, B-cell-depleted T cells, or PBMCs.

CDR3 length: 16 residues. Germline lookup yields CDR1 MNHEY and CDR2 SVGEGT. The ends lost 6 bases at V and 0 bases at J; junction bases unmatched: 8. Per the study methods: Reference gene primer amplification gave nucleated cell count estimates. Profiled with immunoSEQ multiplex PCR; TCRdb holds only in-frame clones, not every one. V and J calls and clone size come straight from that table; D and trimming were deduced from the DNA. Among about 72,000 clones listed, roughly nine tenths were seen once. The sequence came from a human donor in a cohort sampled during active COVID-19. Sequences were obtained from peripheral blood. The rearrangement joins TRBV6-2 or TRBV6-3 to TRBJ2-3, with 8 bases that match TRBD1. The CDR3 DNA is TGTGCCAGCAGCACAGGGGGAGGCCCTAGCACAGATACGCAGTATTTT. Protein sequence: CASSTGGGPSTDTQYF.